Listed below are T cell receptor beta chains from one sample, sequenced in a study of OX40 agonist ivuxolimab in advanced cancers. This table comes from immunoSEQ multiplex PCR, and its TCRdb copy is limited to in-frame clones, with some not included. Here the sample spans 60,000 to 70,000 clones, 80% being singletons. Sequencing was performed on CD4+ or CD8+ T cells sorted from blood, taken in a trial of the OX40 agonist ivuxolimab. The receptors were sampled from an adult with an advanced solid tumor such as melanoma, head and neck, liver or kidney cancer. Each CDR3 is given with its conserved first and last residue. The order of the fields is CDR3 length, clone size, J gene, D gene, V gene, CDR3 protein, CDR3 DNA. A D gene is named only where the DNA matches it firmly. The size entry is marked missing in some rows and otherwise reads once, few, many or a size class.

CDR3 length: 14
clone size: NA
J gene: TRBJ2-3
D gene: TRBD2
V gene: TRBV5-5
CDR3 protein: CASSFSGATDTQYF
CDR3 DNA: TGTGCCAGCAGCTTTAGCGGGGCCACAGATACGCAGTATTTT

CDR3 length: 16
clone size: NA
J gene: TRBJ1-1
D gene: NA
V gene: TRBV2
CDR3 protein: CASSEQMGRMNTEAFF
CDR3 DNA: TGTGCCAGCAGTGAACAGATGGGACGGATGAACACTGAAGCTTTCTTT

CDR3 length: 14
clone size: NA
J gene: TRBJ1-1
D gene: NA
V gene: TRBV27
CDR3 protein: CASSSEGVRTEAFF
CDR3 DNA: TGTGCCAGCAGTTCTGAAGGGGTTAGAACTGAAGCTTTCTTT

CDR3 length: 13
clone size: NA
J gene: TRBJ1-1
D gene: NA
V gene: TRBV12-2
CDR3 protein: CASRFLTQGIAFF
CDR3 DNA: TGTGCAAGTCGCTTCTTAACCCAGGGGATAGCTTTCTTT

CDR3 length: 13
clone size: NA
J gene: TRBJ2-5
D gene: NA
V gene: TRBV29-1
CDR3 protein: CSVGHEGRETQYF
CDR3 DNA: TGCAGCGTTGGTCACGAGGGTCGAGAGACCCAGTACTTC

CDR3 length: 15
clone size: NA
J gene: TRBJ1-2
D gene: NA
V gene: TRBV9
CDR3 protein: CASSAYVGSNYGYTF
CDR3 DNA: TGTGCCAGCAGCGCGTACGTCGGGTCTAACTATGGCTACACCTTC

CDR3 length: 15
clone size: NA
J gene: TRBJ2-7
D gene: TRBD2
V gene: TRBV30
CDR3 protein: CAWSGRSGGAGEQYF
CDR3 DNA: TGTGCCTGGAGTGGCCGTAGCGGGGGGGCGGGAGAGCAGTACTTC

CDR3 length: 15
clone size: NA
J gene: TRBJ1-2
D gene: TRBD1
V gene: TRBV25-1
CDR3 protein: CASSEGGTANYGYTF
CDR3 DNA: TGTGCCAGCAGTGAGGGGGGGACAGCTAACTATGGCTACACCTTC

CDR3 length: 14
clone size: NA
J gene: TRBJ1-4
D gene: TRBD1
V gene: TRBV7-9
CDR3 protein: CASSFGTGSEKLFF
CDR3 DNA: TGTGCCAGCAGCTTCGGGACAGGGAGCGAAAAACTGTTTTTT

CDR3 length: 14
clone size: NA
J gene: TRBJ2-7
D gene: NA
V gene: TRBV19
CDR3 protein: CASSVRDRSYEQYF
CDR3 DNA: TGTGCCAGTAGTGTCCGGGACCGGTCCTACGAGCAGTACTTC

CDR3 length: 12
clone size: few
J gene: TRBJ2-7
D gene: NA
V gene: TRBV19
CDR3 protein: CASSRGEYEQYF
CDR3 DNA: TGTGCCAGTAGCCGAGGGGAGTACGAGCAGTACTTC

CDR3 length: 15
clone size: NA
J gene: TRBJ2-2
D gene: TRBD1
V gene: TRBV19
CDR3 protein: CATSSGTVNTGELFF
CDR3 DNA: TGTGCCACCTCATCCGGGACAGTGAACACCGGGGAGCTGTTTTTT

CDR3 length: 14
clone size: NA
J gene: TRBJ1-4
D gene: NA
V gene: TRBV5-6
CDR3 protein: CASSSVISGEKLFF
CDR3 DNA: TGTGCCAGCAGCTCGGTAATTTCGGGGGAAAAACTGTTTTTT

CDR3 length: 17
clone size: NA
J gene: TRBJ2-1
D gene: TRBD1
V gene: TRBV27
CDR3 protein: CASSLDQTGTGYNEQFF
CDR3 DNA: TGTGCCAGCAGTTTAGATCAGACGGGGACAGGCTACAATGAGCAGTTCTTC

CDR3 length: 14
clone size: few
J gene: TRBJ1-2
D gene: NA
V gene: TRBV12-5
CDR3 protein: CASGSPPTAYGYTF
CDR3 DNA: TGTGCTAGTGGTTCCCCCCCGACAGCCTATGGCTACACCTTC

CDR3 length: 15
clone size: NA
J gene: TRBJ2-3
D gene: TRBD2
V gene: TRBV19
CDR3 protein: CASRLAGLKDVTQYF
CDR3 DNA: TGTGCCAGTAGACTAGCGGGGCTGAAGGATGTTACGCAGTATTTT

CDR3 length: 17
clone size: many
J gene: TRBJ1-5
D gene: TRBD1
V gene: TRBV4-1
CDR3 protein: CASSPRPFRGQKQPQHF
CDR3 DNA: TGCGCCAGCAGCCCAAGACCTTTCAGGGGGCAAAAACAGCCCCAGCATTTT

CDR3 length: 14
clone size: NA
J gene: TRBJ2-5
D gene: NA
V gene: TRBV27
CDR3 protein: CASSSPGIKETQYF
CDR3 DNA: TGTGCCAGCAGTTCTCCGGGCATTAAAGAGACCCAGTACTTC

CDR3 length: 12
clone size: NA
J gene: TRBJ1-5
D gene: NA
V gene: TRBV19
CDR3 protein: CASSISSQPQHF
CDR3 DNA: TGTGCCAGTAGTATCTCAAGTCAGCCCCAGCATTTT

CDR3 length: 14
clone size: NA
J gene: TRBJ2-7
D gene: NA
V gene: TRBV18
CDR3 protein: CASSPPAGSYEQYF
CDR3 DNA: TGTGCCAGCTCACCGCCAGCAGGGTCCTACGAGCAGTACTTC

CDR3 length: 15
clone size: NA
J gene: TRBJ1-5
D gene: NA
V gene: TRBV19
CDR3 protein: CASSTARLYNQPQHF
CDR3 DNA: TGTGCCAGTAGCACAGCGAGACTCTACAATCAGCCCCAGCATTTT

CDR3 length: 15
clone size: NA
J gene: TRBJ2-5
D gene: TRBD2
V gene: TRBV6-5
CDR3 protein: CASSYWRGYQETQYF
CDR3 DNA: TGTGCCAGCAGTTACTGGCGGGGGTACCAAGAGACCCAGTACTTC

CDR3 length: 14
clone size: NA
J gene: TRBJ2-1
D gene: TRBD2
V gene: TRBV5-4
CDR3 protein: CASSPDGRGGRQFF
CDR3 DNA: TGTGCCAGCAGCCCGGACGGGCGGGGGGGGAGGCAGTTCTTC

CDR3 length: 14
clone size: NA
J gene: TRBJ1-1
D gene: NA
V gene: TRBV27
CDR3 protein: CASSLRRTNTEAFF
CDR3 DNA: TGTGCCAGCAGTTTAAGGAGGACGAACACTGAAGCTTTCTTT

CDR3 length: 15
clone size: NA
J gene: TRBJ2-7
D gene: NA
V gene: TRBV11-2
CDR3 protein: CASSLGQVRAYEQYF
CDR3 DNA: TGTGCCAGCAGCTTAGGACAGGTTAGGGCCTACGAGCAGTACTTC

CDR3 length: 13
clone size: NA
J gene: TRBJ2-5
D gene: NA
V gene: TRBV4-2
CDR3 protein: CASSRGMGGTQYF
CDR3 DNA: TGTGCCAGCAGCCGTGGGATGGGGGGGACCCAGTACTTC